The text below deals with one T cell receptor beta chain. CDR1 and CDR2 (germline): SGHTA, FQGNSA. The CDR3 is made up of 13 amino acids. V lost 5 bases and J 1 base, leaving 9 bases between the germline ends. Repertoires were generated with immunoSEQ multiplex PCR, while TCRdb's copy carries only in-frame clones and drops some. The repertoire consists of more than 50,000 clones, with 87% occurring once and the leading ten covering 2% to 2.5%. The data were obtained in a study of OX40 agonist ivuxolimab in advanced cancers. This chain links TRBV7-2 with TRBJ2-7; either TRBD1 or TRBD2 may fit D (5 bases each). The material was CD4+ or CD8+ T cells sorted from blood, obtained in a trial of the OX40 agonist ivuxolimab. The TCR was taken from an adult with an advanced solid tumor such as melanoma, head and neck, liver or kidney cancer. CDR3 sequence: CASSRGVSYEQYF. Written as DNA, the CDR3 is TGTGCCAGCAGCCGAGGGGTTTCCTACGAGCAGTACTTC. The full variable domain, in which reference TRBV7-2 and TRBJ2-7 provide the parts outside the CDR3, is GAGVSQSPSNKVTEKGKDVELRCDPISGHTALYWYRQSLGQGLEFLIYFQGNSAPDKSGLPSDRFSAERTGGSVSTLTIQRTQQEDSAVYLCASSRGVSYEQYFGPGTRLTVT.